This T cell receptor (beta chain) is drawn from a study of patients and donors after allogeneic stem cell transplantation. TCRdb independently ran MiXCR on the RT-PCR reads; one entry per CDR3 protein. This table holds over 150,000 distinct CDR3 sequences, roughly 31% found once. This CDR3 spans 15 amino acids. V trimming: 1 base; J trimming: 2 bases; junction bases outside the gene matches: 5. The germline CDR1 and CDR2 sequences are LGHDT and YNNKEL (reference sequence). Sequencing was carried out using blood, either unsorted or a sorted T cell fraction (not recorded which). The origin of this receptor is a human donor who was either an allogeneic HSCT recipient or a stem cell or donor lymphocyte infusion donor (not recorded which). It is not recorded whose cells these are; they may come from a transplant donor. The chain carries TRBV3-1 and TRBJ2-7, with TRBD2 matching 7 bases. CDR3 DNA: TGTGCCAGCAGCCAAGGTCTAGCGGCGACCTACGAGCAGTACTTC. Amino acids: CASSQGLAATYEQYF.